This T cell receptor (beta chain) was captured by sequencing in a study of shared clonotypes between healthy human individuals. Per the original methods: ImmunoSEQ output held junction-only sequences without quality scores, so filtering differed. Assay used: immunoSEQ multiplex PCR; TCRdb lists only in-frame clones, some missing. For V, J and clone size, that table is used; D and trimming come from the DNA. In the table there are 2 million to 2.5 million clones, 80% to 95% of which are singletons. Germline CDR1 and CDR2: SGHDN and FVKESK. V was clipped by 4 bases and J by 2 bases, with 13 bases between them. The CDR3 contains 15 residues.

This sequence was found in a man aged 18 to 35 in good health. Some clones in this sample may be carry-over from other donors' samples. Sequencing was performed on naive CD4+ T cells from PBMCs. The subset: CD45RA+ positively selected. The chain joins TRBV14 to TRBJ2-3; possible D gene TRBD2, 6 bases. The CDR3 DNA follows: TGTGCCAGCAGCCCCCGAGTAGCGGTCACAGATACGCAGTATTTT. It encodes CASSPRVAVTDTQYF. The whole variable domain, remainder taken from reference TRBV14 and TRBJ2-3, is EAGVTQFPSHSVIEKGQTVTLRCDPISGHDNLYWYRRVMGKEIKFLLHFVKESKQDESGMPNNRFLAERTGGTYSTLKVQPAELEDSGVYFCASSPRVAVTDTQYFGPGTRLTVL.